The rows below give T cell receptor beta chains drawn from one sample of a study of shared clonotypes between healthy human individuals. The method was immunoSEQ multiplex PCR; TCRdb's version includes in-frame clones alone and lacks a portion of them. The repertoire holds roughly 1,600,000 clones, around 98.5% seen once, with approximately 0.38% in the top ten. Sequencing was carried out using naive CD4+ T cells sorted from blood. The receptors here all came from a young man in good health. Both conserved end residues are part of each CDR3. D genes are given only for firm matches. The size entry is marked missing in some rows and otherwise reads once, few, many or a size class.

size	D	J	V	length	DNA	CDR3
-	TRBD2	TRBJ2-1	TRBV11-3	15	TGTGCCAGCAGCACTTTAGCGGGGACAAACAATGAGCAGTTCTTC	CASSTLAGTNNEQFF
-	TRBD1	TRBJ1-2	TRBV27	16	TGTGCCAGCAGTTTCGTTCCCTTTTTGACAGGGGGTGGCTACACCTTC	CASSFVPFLTGGGYTF
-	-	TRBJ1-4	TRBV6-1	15	TGTGCCAGCAGTGAGAGGTGGGGGATTCCTGAAAAACTGTTTTTT	CASSERWGIPEKLFF
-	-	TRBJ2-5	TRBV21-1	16	TGTGCCAGCCGCCAAAAGAGGATGGTCAAAGGGGAGACCCAGTACTTC	CASRQKRMVKGETQYF
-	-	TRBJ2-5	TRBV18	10	TGTGCCAGCTCAATGGAGACCCAGTACTTC	CASSMETQYF
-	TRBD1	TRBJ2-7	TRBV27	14	TGTGCCAGCAGAAGACAGGGCTCATCCTACGAGCAGTACTTC	CASRRQGSSYEQYF
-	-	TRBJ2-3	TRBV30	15	TGTGCCTGGAGTGAACCAACGGGATCCACAGATACGCAGTATTTT	CAWSEPTGSTDTQYF
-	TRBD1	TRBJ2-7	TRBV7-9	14	TGTGCCAGCAGAAACGGACAGGGAGGAGGCGAGCAGTACTTC	CASRNGQGGGEQYF
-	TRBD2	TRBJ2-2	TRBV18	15	TGTGCCAGCTCCCGCCGGGACTACGACACCGGGGAGCTGTTTTTT	CASSRRDYDTGELFF
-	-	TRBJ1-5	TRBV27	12	TGTGCCAGCAGTTATAGCAATCAGCCCCAGCATTTT	CASSYSNQPQHF
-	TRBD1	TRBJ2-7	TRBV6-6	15	TGTGCCAGCAGTTTCCCGGGACAGGGGGGACCCGAGCAGTACTTC	CASSFPGQGGPEQYF
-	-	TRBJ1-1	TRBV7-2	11	TGTGCCAGCAGCGTGAACACTGAAGCTTTCTTT	CASSVNTEAFF
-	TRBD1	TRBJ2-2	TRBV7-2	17	TGTGCCAGCAGCTCGTCGGACAGGGGGACGAGAACCGGGGAGCTGTTTTTT	CASSSSDRGTRTGELFF
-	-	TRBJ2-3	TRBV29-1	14	TGCAGCGTTCAGGGTATGATCGGCACAGATACGCAGTATTTT	CSVQGMIGTDTQYF
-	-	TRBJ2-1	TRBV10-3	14	TGTGCCATCAGGTCGCCTAGTACCTACAATGAGCAGTTCTTC	CAIRSPSTYNEQFF
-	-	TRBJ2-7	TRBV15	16	TGTGCCACCAGCAGCGCCTACGGGACTGAAAACTACGAGCAGTACTTC	CATSSAYGTENYEQYF
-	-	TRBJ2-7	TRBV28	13	TGTGCCAGCAGTTTTGGCGCAAGCTACGAGCAGTACTTC	CASSFGASYEQYF
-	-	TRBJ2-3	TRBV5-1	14	TGCGCCAGCAGCTTGGGTCCAAGCACAGATACGCAGTATTTT	CASSLGPSTDTQYF
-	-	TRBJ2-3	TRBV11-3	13	TGTGCCAGCAGCAACGACGGCACAGATACGCAGTATTTT	CASSNDGTDTQYF
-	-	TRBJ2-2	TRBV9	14	TGTGCCAGCACCCCGCGGACTAACACCGGGGAGCTGTTTTTT	CASTPRTNTGELFF
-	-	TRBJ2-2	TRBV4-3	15	TGCGCCAGCAGCCAGGGGGTCCTGAGGACCGGGGAGCTGTTTTTT	CASSQGVLRTGELFF
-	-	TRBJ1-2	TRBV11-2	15	TGTGCCAGCAGCTTAGCCGGGGTTAGCCACTATGGCTACACCTTC	CASSLAGVSHYGYTF
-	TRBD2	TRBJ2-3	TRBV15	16	TGTGCCACCAGCAGAGAAGCGGGAGGGATTCTCAATACGCAGTATTTT	CATSREAGGILNTQYF
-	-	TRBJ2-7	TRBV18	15	TGTGCCAGCTCACCACGGAGACAGGCCTACTACGAGCAGTACTTC	CASSPRRQAYYEQYF
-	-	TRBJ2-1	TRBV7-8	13	TGTGCCAGCAGCTTAGCGTACGCTAGGACGCAGTTCTTC	CASSLAYARTQFF
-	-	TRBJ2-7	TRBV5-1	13	TGCGCCAGCAGCTTGATACCCGAGCACGAGCAGTACTTC	CASSLIPEHEQYF
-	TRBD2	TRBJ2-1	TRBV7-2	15	TGTGCCAGCAGCTTAGTCGCGGGAGGCCACAATGAGCAGTTCTTC	CASSLVAGGHNEQFF
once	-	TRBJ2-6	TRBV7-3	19	TGTGCCAGCAGTCGACAGGGGAGGGAACTTTTGTCTGGGGCCAACGTCCTGACTTTC	CASSRQGRELLSGANVLTF
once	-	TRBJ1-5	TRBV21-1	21	TGTGCCAGCAGCAAAGCGGGATTTGGGGAGACTACAAGCCGAGAAAATCAGCCCCAGCATTTT	CASSKAGFGETTSRENQPQHF
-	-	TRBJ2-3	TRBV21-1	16	TGTGCCAGCAGCAGGCATAGCGGGAGGAGGACAGATACGCAGTATTTT	CASSRHSGRRTDTQYF
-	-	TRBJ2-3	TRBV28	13	TGTGCCAGCAGCCTGTCGGGGACAGATACGCAGTATTTT	CASSLSGTDTQYF
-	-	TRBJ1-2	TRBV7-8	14	TGTGCCAGCAGCTTCACAGCGGTTTTCGGGGGCTACACCTTC	CASSFTAVFGGYTF
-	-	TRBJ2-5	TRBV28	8	TGCGCCACGGGGGCCCAGTACTTC	CATGAQYF
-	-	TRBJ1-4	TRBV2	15	TGTGCCAGCAGTGATTCACCGGGGGCAGGTGAAAAACTGTTTTTT	CASSDSPGAGEKLFF